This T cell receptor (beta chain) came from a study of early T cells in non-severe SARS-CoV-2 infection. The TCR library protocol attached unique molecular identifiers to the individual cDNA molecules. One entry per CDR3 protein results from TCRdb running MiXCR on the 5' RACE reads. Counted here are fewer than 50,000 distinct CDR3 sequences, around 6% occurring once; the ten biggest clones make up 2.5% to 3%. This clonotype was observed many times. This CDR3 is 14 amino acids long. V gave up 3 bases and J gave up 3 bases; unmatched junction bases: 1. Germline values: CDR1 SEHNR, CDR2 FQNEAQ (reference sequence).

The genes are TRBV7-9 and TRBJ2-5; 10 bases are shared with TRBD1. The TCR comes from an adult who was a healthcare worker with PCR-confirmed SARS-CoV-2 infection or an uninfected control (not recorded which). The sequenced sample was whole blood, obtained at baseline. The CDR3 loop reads CASSFGQGEETQYF. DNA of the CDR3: TGTGCCAGCAGCTTTGGACAGGGGGAAGAGACCCAGTACTTC.